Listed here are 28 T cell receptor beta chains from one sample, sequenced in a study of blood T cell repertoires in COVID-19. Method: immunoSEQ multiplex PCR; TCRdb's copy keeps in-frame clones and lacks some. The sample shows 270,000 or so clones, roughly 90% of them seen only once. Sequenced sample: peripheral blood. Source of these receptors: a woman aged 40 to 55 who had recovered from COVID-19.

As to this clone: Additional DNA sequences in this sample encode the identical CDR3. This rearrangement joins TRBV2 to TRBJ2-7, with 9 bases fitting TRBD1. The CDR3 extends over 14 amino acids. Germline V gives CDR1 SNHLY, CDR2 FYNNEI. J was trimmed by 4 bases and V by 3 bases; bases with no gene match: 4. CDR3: CASSDGTGTYEQYF. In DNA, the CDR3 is TGTGCCAGCAGTGATGGGACAGGGACTTACGAGCAGTACTTC.

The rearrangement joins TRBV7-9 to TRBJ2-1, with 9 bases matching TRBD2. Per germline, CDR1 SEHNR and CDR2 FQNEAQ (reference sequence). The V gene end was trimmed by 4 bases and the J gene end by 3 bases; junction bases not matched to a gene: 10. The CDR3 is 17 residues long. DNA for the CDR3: TGTGCCAGCAGCTCAACCATAGCGGGAGACAACTACAATGAGCAGTTCTTC. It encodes CASSSTIAGDNYNEQFF.

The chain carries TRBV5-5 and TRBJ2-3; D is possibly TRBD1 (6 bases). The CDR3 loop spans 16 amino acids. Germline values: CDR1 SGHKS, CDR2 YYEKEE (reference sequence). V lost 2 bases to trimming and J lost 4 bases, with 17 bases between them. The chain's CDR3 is CASSFFIDTGPDTQYF. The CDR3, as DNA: TGTGCCAGCAGCTTTTTTATTGACACAGGGCCAGATACGCAGTATTTT.

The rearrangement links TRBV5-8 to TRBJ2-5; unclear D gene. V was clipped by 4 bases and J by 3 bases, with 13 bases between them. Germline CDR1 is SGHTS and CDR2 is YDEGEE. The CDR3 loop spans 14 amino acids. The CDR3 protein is CASSDLGVEETQYF. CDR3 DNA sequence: TGTGCCAGCAGCGACCTCGGAGTAGAAGAGACCCAGTACTTC. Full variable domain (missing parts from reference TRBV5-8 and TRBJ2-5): EAGVTQSPTHLIKTRGQQATLRCSPISGHTSVYWYQQALGLGLQFLLWYDEGEERNRGNFPPRFSGRQFPNYSSELNVNALELEDSALYLCASSDLGVEETQYFGPGTRLLVL.

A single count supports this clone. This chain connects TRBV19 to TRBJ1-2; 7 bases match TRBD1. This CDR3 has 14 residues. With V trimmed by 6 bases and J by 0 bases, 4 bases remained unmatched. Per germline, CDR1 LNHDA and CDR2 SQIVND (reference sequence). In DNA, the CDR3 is TGTGCCAGTAGCGAGGGGACAGCTAACTATGGCTACACCTTC. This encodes CASSEGTANYGYTF. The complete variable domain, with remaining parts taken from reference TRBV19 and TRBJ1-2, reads DGGITQSPKYLFRKEGQNVTLSCEQNLNHDAMYWYRQDPGQGLRLIYYSQIVNDFQKGDIAEGYSVSREKKESFPLTVTSAQKNPTAFYLCASSEGTANYGYTFGSGTRLTVV.

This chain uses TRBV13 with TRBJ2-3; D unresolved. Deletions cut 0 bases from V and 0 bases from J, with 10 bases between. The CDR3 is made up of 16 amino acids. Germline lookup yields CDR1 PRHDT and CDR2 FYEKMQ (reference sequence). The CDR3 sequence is CASSLGGGTSTDTQYF. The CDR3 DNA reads TGTGCCAGCAGCTTAGGTGGCGGAACTAGCACAGATACGCAGTATTTT.

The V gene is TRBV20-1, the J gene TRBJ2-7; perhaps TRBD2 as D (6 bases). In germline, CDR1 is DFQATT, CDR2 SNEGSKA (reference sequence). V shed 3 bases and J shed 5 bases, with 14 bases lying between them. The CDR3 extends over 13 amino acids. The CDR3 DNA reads TGCAGTGCTAGTCTCCGACTAGTTCACGAGCAGTACTTC. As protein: CSASLRLVHEQYF.

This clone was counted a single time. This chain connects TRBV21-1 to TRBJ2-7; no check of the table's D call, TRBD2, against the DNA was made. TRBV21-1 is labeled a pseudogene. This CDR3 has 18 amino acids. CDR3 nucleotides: TGTGCCAGCAGCAAAAGGGACGGGCTAGCGGGAGTTTCGGGCGAGCAGTACTTC. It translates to CASSKRDGLAGVSGEQYF.

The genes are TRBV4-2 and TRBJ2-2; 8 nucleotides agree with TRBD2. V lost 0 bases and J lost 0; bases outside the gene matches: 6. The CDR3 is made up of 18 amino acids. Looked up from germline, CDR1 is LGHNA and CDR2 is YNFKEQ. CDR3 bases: TGTGCCAGCAGCCAAGAACTCCCGGGACTAGCGAACACCGGGGAGCTGTTTTTT. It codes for CASSQELPGLANTGELFF.

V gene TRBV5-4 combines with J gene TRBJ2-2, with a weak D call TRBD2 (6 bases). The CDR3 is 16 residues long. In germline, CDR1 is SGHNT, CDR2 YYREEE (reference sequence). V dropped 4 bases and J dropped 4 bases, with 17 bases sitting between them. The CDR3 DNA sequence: TGTGCCAGCAGCCCCGGACCGGGGGTGGCCACCGGGGAGCTGTTTTTT. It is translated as CASSPGPGVATGELFF.

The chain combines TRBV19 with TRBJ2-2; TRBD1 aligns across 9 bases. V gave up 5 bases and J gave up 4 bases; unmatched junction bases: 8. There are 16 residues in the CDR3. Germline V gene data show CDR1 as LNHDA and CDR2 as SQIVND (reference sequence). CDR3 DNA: TGTGCCAGTAGTCCAGGACAGGGGCGTTTCACCGGGGAGCTGTTTTTT. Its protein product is CASSPGQGRFTGELFF.

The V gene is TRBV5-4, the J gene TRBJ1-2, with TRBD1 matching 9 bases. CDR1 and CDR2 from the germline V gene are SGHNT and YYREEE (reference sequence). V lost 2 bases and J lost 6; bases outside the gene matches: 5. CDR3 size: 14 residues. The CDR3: CASSFDRGFNGYTF. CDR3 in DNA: TGTGCCAGCAGCTTCGACAGGGGGTTCAATGGCTACACCTTC.

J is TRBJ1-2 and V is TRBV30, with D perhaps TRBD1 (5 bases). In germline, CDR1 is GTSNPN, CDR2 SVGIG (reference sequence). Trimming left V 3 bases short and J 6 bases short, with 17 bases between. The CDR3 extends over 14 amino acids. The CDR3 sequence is CAWRIAGQDHGYTF. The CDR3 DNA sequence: TGTGCCTGGAGGATCGCGGGGCAAGATCATGGCTACACCTTC.

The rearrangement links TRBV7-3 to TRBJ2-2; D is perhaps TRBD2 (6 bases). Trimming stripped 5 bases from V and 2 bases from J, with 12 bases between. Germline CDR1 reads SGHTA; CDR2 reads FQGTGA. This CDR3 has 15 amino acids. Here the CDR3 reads CASSATGLNTGELFF. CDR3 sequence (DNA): TGTGCCAGCAGCGCCACGGGACTTAACACCGGGGAGCTGTTTTTT.

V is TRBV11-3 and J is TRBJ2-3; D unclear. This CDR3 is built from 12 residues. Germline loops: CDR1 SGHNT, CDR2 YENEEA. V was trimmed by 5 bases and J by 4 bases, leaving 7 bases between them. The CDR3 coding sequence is TGTGCCAGCAGCCCGGCGGCAGATACGCAGTATTTT. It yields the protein CASSPAADTQYF.

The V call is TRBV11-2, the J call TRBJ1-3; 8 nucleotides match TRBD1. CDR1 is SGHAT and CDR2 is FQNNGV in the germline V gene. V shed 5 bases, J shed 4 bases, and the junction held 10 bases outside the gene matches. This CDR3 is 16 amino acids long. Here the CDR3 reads CASSPLGTGTGNTIYF. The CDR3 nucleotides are TGTGCCAGCAGCCCCCTCGGGACAGGCACGGGAAACACCATATATTTT.

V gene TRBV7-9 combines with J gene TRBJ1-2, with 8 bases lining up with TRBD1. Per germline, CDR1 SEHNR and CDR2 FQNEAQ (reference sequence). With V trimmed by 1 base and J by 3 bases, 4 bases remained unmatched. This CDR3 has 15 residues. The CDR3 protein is CASSLDGQGDYGYTF. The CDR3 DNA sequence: TGTGCCAGCAGCTTAGATGGACAGGGCGACTATGGCTACACCTTC.

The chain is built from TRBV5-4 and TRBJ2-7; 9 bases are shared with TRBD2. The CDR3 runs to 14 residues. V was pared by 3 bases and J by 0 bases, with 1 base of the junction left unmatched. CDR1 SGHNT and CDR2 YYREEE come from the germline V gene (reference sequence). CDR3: CASSSSGNSYEQYF. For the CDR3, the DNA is TGTGCCAGCAGCTCTAGCGGGAACTCCTACGAGCAGTACTTC. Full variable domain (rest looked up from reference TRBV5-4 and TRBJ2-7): ETGVTQSPTHLIKTRGQQVTLRCSSQSGHNTVSWYQQALGQGPQFIFQYYREEENGRGNFPPRFSGLQFPNYSSELNVNALELDDSALYLCASSSSGNSYEQYFGPGTRLTVT.

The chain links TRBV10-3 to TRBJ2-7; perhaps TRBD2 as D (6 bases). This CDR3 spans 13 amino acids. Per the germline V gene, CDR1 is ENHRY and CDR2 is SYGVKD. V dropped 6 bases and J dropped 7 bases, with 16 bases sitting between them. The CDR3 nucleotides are TGTGCCATCAGAGCTAGCGATGCGGGGGAGCAGTACTTC. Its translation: CAIRASDAGEQYF.

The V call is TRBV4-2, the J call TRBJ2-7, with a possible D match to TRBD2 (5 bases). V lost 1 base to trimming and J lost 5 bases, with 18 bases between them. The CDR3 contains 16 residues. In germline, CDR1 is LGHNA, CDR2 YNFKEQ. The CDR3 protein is CASSQAFRLASHEQYF. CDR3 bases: TGTGCCAGCAGCCAAGCGTTTCGGCTAGCTTCCCACGAGCAGTACTTC.

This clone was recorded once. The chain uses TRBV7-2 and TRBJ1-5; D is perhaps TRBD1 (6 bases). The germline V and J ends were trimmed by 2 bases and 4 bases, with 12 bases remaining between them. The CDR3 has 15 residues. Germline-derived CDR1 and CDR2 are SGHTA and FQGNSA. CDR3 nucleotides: TGTGCCAGCAGCTTAAGAAGGGGGGGGAATCAGCCCCAGCATTTT. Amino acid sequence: CASSLRRGGNQPQHF.

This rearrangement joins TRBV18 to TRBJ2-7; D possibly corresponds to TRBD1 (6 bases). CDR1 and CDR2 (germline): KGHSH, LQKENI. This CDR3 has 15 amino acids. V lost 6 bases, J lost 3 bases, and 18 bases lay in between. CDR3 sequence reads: CASSQSPGQIYEQYF. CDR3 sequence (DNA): TGTGCCAGCTCCCAAAGCCCGGGACAAATCTACGAGCAGTACTTC.

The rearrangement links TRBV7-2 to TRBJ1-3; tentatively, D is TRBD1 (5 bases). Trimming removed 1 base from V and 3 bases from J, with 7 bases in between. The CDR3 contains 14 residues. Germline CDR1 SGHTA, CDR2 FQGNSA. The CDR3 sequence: CASSLGGDGNTIYF. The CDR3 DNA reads TGTGCCAGCAGCTTAGGGGGCGATGGAAACACCATATATTTT.

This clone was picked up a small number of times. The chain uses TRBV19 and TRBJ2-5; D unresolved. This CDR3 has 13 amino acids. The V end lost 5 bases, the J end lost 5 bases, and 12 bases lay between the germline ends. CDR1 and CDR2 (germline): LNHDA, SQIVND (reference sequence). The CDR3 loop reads CASSRFGSETQYF. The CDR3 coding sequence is TGTGCCAGTAGTCGATTCGGTTCTGAGACCCAGTACTTC.

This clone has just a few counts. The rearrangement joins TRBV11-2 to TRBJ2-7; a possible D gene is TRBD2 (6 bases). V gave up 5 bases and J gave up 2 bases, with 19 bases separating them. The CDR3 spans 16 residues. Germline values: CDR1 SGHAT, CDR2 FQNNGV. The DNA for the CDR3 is TGTGCCAGCAGCGAAATACCTCGGGGCGGGACCTACGAGCAGTACTTC. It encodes CASSEIPRGGTYEQYF.

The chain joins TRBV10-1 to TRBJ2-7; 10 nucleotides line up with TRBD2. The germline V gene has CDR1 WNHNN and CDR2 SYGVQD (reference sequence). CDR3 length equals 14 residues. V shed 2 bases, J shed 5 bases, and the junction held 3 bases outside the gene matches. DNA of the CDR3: TGCGCCAGCAGTGAGCGAGCGGGGGGGGACGAGCAGTACTTC. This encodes CASSERAGGDEQYF.

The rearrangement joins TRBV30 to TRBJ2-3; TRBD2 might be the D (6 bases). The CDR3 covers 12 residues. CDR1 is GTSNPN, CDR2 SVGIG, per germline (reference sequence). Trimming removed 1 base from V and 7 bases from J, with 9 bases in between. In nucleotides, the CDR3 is TGTGCCTGGAGTGGTACTAGCAATACGCAGTATTTT. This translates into CAWSGTSNTQYF.

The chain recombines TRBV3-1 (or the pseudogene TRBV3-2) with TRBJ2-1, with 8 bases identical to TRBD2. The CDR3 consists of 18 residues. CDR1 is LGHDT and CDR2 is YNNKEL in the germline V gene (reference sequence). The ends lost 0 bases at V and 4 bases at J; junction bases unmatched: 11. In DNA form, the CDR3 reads TGTGCCAGCAGCCAAGATAGGGGTAGCGGGGTGTGGTACAATGAGCAGTTCTTC. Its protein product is CASSQDRGSGVWYNEQFF.